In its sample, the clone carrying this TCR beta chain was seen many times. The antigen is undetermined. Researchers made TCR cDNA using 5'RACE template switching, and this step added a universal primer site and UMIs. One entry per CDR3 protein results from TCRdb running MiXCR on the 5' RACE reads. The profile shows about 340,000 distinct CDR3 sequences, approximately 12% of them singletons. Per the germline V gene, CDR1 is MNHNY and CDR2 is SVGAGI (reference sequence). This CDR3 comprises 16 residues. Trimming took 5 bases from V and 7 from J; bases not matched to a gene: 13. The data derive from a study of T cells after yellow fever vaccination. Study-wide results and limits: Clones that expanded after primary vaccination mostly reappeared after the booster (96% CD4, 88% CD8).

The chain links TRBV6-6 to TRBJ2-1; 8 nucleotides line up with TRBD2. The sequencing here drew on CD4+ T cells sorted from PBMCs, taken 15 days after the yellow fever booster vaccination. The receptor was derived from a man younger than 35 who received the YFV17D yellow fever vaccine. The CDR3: CASSPPPRGGRNEQFF. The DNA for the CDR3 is TGTGCCAGCAGTCCCCCCCCACGGGGGGGCCGGAATGAGCAGTTCTTC.